This is a list of T cell receptor beta chains from one sample in a study of radiotherapy plus CTLA-4 blockade in lung cancer. Produced via immunoSEQ multiplex PCR; TCRdb's table is partial and in-frame only. The sample shows 95,000 to 150,000 clones, about 90% of them seen only once. This specimen consisted of peripheral blood, obtained from a patient treated with radiotherapy plus ipilimumab. These receptors all stem from a human donor with non-small cell lung cancer that progressed on radiotherapy plus ipilimumab. CDR3s include the opening cysteine and the closing phenylalanine or tryptophan. Each record gives: D gene, J gene, clone size, V gene, CDR3 DNA, CDR3 protein. D genes are given only for firm matches. Clone sizes are given selectively: once, few, many, or a class where the clone is expanded.

D: -; J: TRBJ2-2; size: -; V: TRBV18; DNA: TGTGCCAGCTCCGCAGGGGTCCCCGGGGAGCTGTTTTTT; CDR3: CASSAGVPGELFF
D: -; J: TRBJ1-1; size: -; V: TRBV27; DNA: TGTGCCAGCAGTACCGGGACTGAAGCTTTCTTT; CDR3: CASSTGTEAFF
D: -; J: TRBJ2-3; size: -; V: TRBV4-2; DNA: TGTGCCAGCAGCCAAGAGACTAGCACAGATACGCAGTATTTT; CDR3: CASSQETSTDTQYF
D: -; J: TRBJ1-1; size: few; V: TRBV18; DNA: TGTGCCAGCTCACCGAATTTGAACACTGAAGCTTTCTTT; CDR3: CASSPNLNTEAFF
D: TRBD2; J: TRBJ2-7; size: -; V: TRBV18; DNA: TGTGCCAGCTCACCACTCCAAGCGGGAGGCTCGTACGAGCAGTACTTC; CDR3: CASSPLQAGGSYEQYF
D: TRBD1; J: TRBJ2-3; size: -; V: TRBV5-4; DNA: TGTGCCAGCAGTTATACAGGGGCGGGTACGCAGTATTTT; CDR3: CASSYTGAGTQYF
D: TRBD2; J: TRBJ2-7; size: -; V: TRBV19; DNA: TGTGCCAGTAGTTCCGGGACTAGCACTCGCTACGAGCAGTACTTC; CDR3: CASSSGTSTRYEQYF
D: TRBD1; J: TRBJ2-2; size: -; V: TRBV27; DNA: TGTGCCAGCAGTCCGCAAACGGGGACAGGGTCAACCGGGGAGCTGTTTTTT; CDR3: CASSPQTGTGSTGELFF
D: -; J: TRBJ2-1; size: -; V: TRBV11-2; DNA: TGTGCCAGCAGCTTGAAGTTAGATAGCTCCTACAATGAGCAGTTCTTC; CDR3: CASSLKLDSSYNEQFF
D: -; J: TRBJ2-3; size: -; V: TRBV2; DNA: TGTGCCAGCAGCCTCACTACTAGGGCCCTCAGCACAGATACGCAGTATTTT; CDR3: CASSLTTRALSTDTQYF
D: TRBD1; J: TRBJ1-1; size: -; V: TRBV2; DNA: TGTGCCAGCAGCTCAGGGGGCCTCAACACTGAAGCTTTCTTT; CDR3: CASSSGGLNTEAFF
D: TRBD1; J: TRBJ2-7; size: -; V: TRBV27; DNA: TGTGCCAGCAGCAAAGACAGGGGTTACGAGCAGTACTTC; CDR3: CASSKDRGYEQYF
D: -; J: TRBJ2-1; size: -; V: TRBV7-6; DNA: TGTGCCAGCAGGATCGGGCAGGGAATTGGTGAGCAGTTCTTC; CDR3: CASRIGQGIGEQFF
D: TRBD1; J: TRBJ1-3; size: -; V: TRBV7-6; DNA: TGTGCCAGCAGCTTAGATGGGTGGACAGGGAACTCTGGAAACACCATATATTTT; CDR3: CASSLDGWTGNSGNTIYF
D: -; J: TRBJ1-5; size: -; V: TRBV10-3; DNA: TGTGCCATAAGCGCAAGCAATCAGCCCCAGCATTTT; CDR3: CAISASNQPQHF
D: -; J: TRBJ1-5; size: once; V: TRBV7-6; DNA: TGTGCCAGCAGCTTTTCCGAGGATCAGCCCCAGCATTTT; CDR3: CASSFSEDQPQHF
D: -; J: TRBJ2-7; size: -; V: TRBV15; DNA: TGTGCCACCAGCAGAGATGCAGGGGTCTACGAGCAGTACTTC; CDR3: CATSRDAGVYEQYF
D: TRBD1; J: TRBJ1-1; size: -; V: TRBV27; DNA: TGTGCCAGCAGTTTTACAGGGGGCTTGGACACTGAAGCTTTCTTT; CDR3: CASSFTGGLDTEAFF
D: TRBD1; J: TRBJ2-7; size: -; V: TRBV6-5; DNA: TGTGCCAGCACTTACGTTTCGGGACAGGGATCCTACGAGCAGTACTTC; CDR3: CASTYVSGQGSYEQYF
D: -; J: TRBJ2-2; size: -; V: TRBV7-6; DNA: TGTGCCAGCAGCCAAGGACAGAACACCGGGGAGCTGTTTTTT; CDR3: CASSQGQNTGELFF
D: TRBD2; J: TRBJ2-3; size: -; V: TRBV5-1; DNA: TGCGCCAGCAGCTCCCTCGGACTAGCCACAGATACGCAGTATTTT; CDR3: CASSSLGLATDTQYF
D: -; J: TRBJ1-1; size: few; V: TRBV19; DNA: TGTGCCAGTATGATCCCCGGCAGCACTGAAGCTTTCTTT; CDR3: CASMIPGSTEAFF
D: -; J: TRBJ1-1; size: -; V: TRBV7-3; DNA: TGTGCCAGCAGCCCGGGACCCGGGGGCACTGAAGCTTTCTTT; CDR3: CASSPGPGGTEAFF
D: TRBD2; J: TRBJ2-1; size: few; V: TRBV19; DNA: TGTGCCAGTAGTATCGGTCTAGCGGGAGGGCTGGACAATGAGCAGTTCTTC; CDR3: CASSIGLAGGLDNEQFF
D: TRBD2; J: TRBJ2-3; size: -; V: TRBV7-3; DNA: TGTGCCAGCAGCCCTAGCGGGAGGGCCCCAGATACGCAGTATTTT; CDR3: CASSPSGRAPDTQYF
D: -; J: TRBJ2-3; size: -; V: TRBV2; DNA: TGTGCCAGCAGTGACAGACCGAAGTACACAGATACGCAGTATTTT; CDR3: CASSDRPKYTDTQYF
D: -; J: TRBJ2-3; size: -; V: TRBV9; DNA: TGTGCCAGCAGCGTAGAGTCAGGAAGCTCCACAGATACGCAGTATTTT; CDR3: CASSVESGSSTDTQYF
D: -; J: TRBJ1-1; size: -; V: TRBV10-3; DNA: TGTGCCAGTCAGGGAATCACTGAAGCTTTCTTT; CDR3: CASQGITEAFF
D: -; J: TRBJ2-5; size: -; V: TRBV21-1; DNA: TGTGCCAGCAGCAAAAACCCAGCGGGAGGGCCTTTTCAAGAGACCCAGTACTTC; CDR3: CASSKNPAGGPFQETQYF